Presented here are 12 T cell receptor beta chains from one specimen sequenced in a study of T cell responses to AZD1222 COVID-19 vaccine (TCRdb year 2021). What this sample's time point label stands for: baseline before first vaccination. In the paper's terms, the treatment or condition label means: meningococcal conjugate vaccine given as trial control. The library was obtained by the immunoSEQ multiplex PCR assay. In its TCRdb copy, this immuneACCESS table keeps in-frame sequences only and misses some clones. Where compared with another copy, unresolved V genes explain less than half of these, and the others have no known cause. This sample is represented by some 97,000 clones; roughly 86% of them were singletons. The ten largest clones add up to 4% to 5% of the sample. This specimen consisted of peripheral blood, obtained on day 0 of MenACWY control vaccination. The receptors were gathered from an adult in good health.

The CDR3: CASSAGHQETQYF. In nucleotides, the CDR3 is TGTGCCAGCAGCGCAGGTCACCAAGAGACCCAGTACTTC. The J gene is TRBJ2-5, the V gene TRBV11-2; no firm D call. Germline V gene sequence: CDR1 SGHAT, CDR2 FQNNGV. This CDR3 contains 13 residues. The V end lost 5 bases, the J end lost 0 bases, and 7 bases lay between the germline ends.

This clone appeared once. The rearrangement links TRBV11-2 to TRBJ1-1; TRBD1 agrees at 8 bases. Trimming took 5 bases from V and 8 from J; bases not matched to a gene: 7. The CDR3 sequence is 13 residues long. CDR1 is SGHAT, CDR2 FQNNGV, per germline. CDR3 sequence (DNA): TGTGCCAGCAGCGTCGACAGGGGACACGAAGCTTTCTTT. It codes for CASSVDRGHEAFF. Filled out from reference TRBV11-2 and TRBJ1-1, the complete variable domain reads EAGVAQSPRYKIIEKRQSVAFWCNPISGHATLYWYQQILGQGPKLLIQFQNNGVVDDSQLPKDRFSAERLKGVDSTLKIQPAKLEDSAVYLCASSVDRGHEAFFGQGTRLTVV.

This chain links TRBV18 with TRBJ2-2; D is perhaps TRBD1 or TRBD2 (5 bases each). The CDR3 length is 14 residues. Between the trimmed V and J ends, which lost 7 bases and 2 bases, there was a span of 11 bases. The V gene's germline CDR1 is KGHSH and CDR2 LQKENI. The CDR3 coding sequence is TGTGCCAGCTACCCGGGACCTAACACCGGGGAGCTGTTTTTT. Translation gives CASYPGPNTGELFF.

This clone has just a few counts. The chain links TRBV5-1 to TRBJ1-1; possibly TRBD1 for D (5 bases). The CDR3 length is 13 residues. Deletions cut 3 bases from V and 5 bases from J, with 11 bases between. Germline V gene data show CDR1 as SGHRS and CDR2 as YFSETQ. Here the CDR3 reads CASSWRGKTEAFF. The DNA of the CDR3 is TGCGCCAGCAGCTGGAGGGGAAAGACTGAAGCTTTCTTT.

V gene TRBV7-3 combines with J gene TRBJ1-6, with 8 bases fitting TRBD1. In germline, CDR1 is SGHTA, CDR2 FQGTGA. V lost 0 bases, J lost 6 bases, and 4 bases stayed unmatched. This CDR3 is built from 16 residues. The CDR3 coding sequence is TGTGCCAGCAGCTTAACGGCCGACAGGGGTAATTCACCCCTCCACTTT. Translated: CASSLTADRGNSPLHF.

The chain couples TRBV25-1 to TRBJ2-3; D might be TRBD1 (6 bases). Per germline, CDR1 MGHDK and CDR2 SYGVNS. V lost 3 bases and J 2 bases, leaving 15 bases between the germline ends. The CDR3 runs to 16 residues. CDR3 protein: CASSDFTGLSTDTQYF. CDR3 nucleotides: TGTGCCAGCAGTGACTTCACAGGGCTTTCCACAGATACGCAGTATTTT.

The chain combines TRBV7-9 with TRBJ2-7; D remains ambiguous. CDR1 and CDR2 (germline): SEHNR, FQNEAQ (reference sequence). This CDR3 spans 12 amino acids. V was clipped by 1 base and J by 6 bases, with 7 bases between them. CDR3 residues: CASSLGGSEQYF. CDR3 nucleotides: TGTGCCAGCAGCTTAGGCGGTAGCGAGCAGTACTTC.

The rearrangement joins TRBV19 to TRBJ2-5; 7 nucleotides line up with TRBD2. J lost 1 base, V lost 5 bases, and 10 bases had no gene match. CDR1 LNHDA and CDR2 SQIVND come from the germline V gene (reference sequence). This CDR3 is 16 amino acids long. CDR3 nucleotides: TGTGCCAGTAGTCGGGGAGGGTGGAAGGGCCAAGAGACCCAGTACTTC. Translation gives CASSRGGWKGQETQYF.

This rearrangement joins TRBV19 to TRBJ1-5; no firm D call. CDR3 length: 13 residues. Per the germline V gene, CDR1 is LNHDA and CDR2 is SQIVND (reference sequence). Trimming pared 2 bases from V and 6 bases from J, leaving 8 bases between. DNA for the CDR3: TGTGCCAGTAGTATAATAGGGATTCAGCCCCAGCATTTT. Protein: CASSIIGIQPQHF.

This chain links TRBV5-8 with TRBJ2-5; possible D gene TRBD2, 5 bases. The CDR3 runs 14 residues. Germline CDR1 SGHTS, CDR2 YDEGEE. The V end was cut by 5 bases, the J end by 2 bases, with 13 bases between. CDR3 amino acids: CASRAWTLQETQYF. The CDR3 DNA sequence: TGTGCCAGCAGGGCATGGACTTTACAAGAGACCCAGTACTTC.

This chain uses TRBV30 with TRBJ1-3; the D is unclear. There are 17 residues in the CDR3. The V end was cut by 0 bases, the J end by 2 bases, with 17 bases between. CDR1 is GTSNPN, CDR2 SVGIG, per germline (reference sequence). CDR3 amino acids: CAWSVLMGSGAGNTIYF. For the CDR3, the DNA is TGTGCCTGGAGTGTACTTATGGGGTCTGGGGCTGGAAACACCATATATTTT. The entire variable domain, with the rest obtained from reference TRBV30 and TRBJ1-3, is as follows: SQTIHQWPATLVQPVGSPLSLECTVEGTSNPNLYWYRQAAGRGLQLLFYSVGIGQISSEVPQNLSASRPQDRQFILSSKKLLLSDSGFYLCAWSVLMGSGAGNTIYFGEGSWLTVV.

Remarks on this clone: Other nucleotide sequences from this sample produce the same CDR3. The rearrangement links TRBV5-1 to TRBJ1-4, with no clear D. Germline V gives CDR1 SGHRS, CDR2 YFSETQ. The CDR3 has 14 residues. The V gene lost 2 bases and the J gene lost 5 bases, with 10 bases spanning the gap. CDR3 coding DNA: TGCGCCAGCAGCTTACGGGTGGGGAATGAAAAACTGTTTTTT. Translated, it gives CASSLRVGNEKLFF.